These 9 T cell receptor beta chains were all obtained from the same sample, sequenced in a study of post-analysis software for immune sequencing data (dated by TCRdb to the mid-2010s). What the work shows at the level of the full study, not this receptor alone: Significantly higher frequencies in patients than in controls were found for five or six TRBV segments, including TRBV5-6, TRBV5-1 and TRBV20-1.

These receptors are not linked to any known antigen. Libraries were prepared through PCR. TCRdb shows the sequencer as Illumina HiSeq 2500. Unique molecular identifiers were incorporated into TCR beta cDNA libraries to reduce PCR and sequencing biases. TCRdb itself trimmed the public reads at Q25 with fastp, ran MiXCR and retained productive beta chains. CDR3 protein duplicates are merged, each entry listing the most common genes and DNA. This sample gives around 710,000 distinct CDR3 sequences in total; about 45% of them show up just once. 4% to 5% of the sample belongs to the ten largest clones. The material sequenced was blood. The receptors come from a girl between 10 and 17 years old with multiple sclerosis.

J is TRBJ2-5 and V is TRBV24-1; D is possibly TRBD2 (6 bases). V was pared by 3 bases and J by 1 base, with 14 bases between. Per the germline V gene, CDR1 is KGHDR and CDR2 is SFDVKD. CDR3 length equals 16 residues. This CDR3 reads CATSDPEGHLQETQYF. In nucleotides, the CDR3 is TGTGCCACCAGTGATCCGGAGGGGCACCTCCAAGAGACCCAGTACTTC.

V usage is TRBV3-1 and J usage is TRBJ1-2; unclear D gene. Germline CDR1 is LGHDT and CDR2 is YNNKEL (reference sequence). V lost 4 bases, J lost 8 bases, and 14 bases lay in between. CDR3 length equals 13 residues. CDR3 amino acids: CASSLRRLAGYTF. DNA for the CDR3: TGTGCCAGCAGCCTAAGGCGCCTCGCCGGCTACACCTTC.

The chain combines TRBV20-1 with TRBJ1-1; D is perhaps TRBD1 (6 bases). CDR1 and CDR2 (germline): DFQATT, SNEGSKA (reference sequence). Between the trimmed V and J ends, which lost 3 bases and 1 base, there was a span of 12 bases. The CDR3 loop spans 14 amino acids. CDR3 region: CSASGGTKNTEAFF. For the CDR3, the DNA is TGCAGTGCTAGTGGAGGGACAAAGAACACTGAAGCTTTCTTT.

This clonotype was recorded a few times. CDR3 amino acids: CASTLGRNYGYTF. In DNA, the CDR3 is TGTGCCAGCACGCTGGGCAGGAACTATGGCTACACCTTC. The chain has TRBV12-3 or TRBV12-4 and TRBJ1-2, with D uncertain. The V and J ends lost 7 bases and 2 bases respectively, with 11 bases between them. This CDR3 is 13 amino acids long.

This clonotype has ten or more counts. This chain links TRBV29-1 with TRBJ1-1; D uncertain. Trimming removed 0 bases from V and 6 bases from J, with 11 bases in between. Germline CDR1 reads SQVTM; CDR2 reads ANQGSEA. The CDR3 is made up of 13 amino acids. The CDR3 DNA is TGCAGCGTTGAAGACCTCGAGACCGCTGAAGCTTTCTTT. Its protein is CSVEDLETAEAFF.

The chain recombines TRBV7-9 with TRBJ2-5; D is unresolved. V gave up 1 base and J gave up 5 bases, with 5 bases separating them. The CDR3 has 12 amino acids. Germline lookup yields CDR1 SEHNR and CDR2 FQNEAQ (reference sequence). The CDR3 coding sequence is TGTGCCAGCAGCTTAGGGTTCGAGACCCAGTACTTC. This translates into CASSLGFETQYF.

This clonotype was counted only a few times. Mismatch with germline at one junction end may stem from a read error. The chain has TRBV9 and TRBJ2-6; D is possibly TRBD1 or TRBD2 (5 bases each). CDR3 length: 15 amino acids. In germline, CDR1 is SGDLS, CDR2 YYNGEE. The CDR3, as DNA: TGCGCCAGCAGCCTATCGGGGCCTGGGACCAACGTCCTGACTTTC. This gives the protein CASSLSGPGTNVLTF.

The genes are TRBV20-1 and TRBJ2-3; TRBD2 aligns across 8 bases. The CDR3 runs to 16 residues. V gave up 1 base and J gave up 3 bases; unmatched junction bases: 9. CDR1 and CDR2 (germline): DFQATT, SNEGSKA (reference sequence). CDR3 protein: CSARGLAGPGTDTQYF. DNA of the CDR3: TGCAGTGCTAGAGGGCTAGCGGGCCCAGGAACAGATACGCAGTATTTT.

A word on this clonotype: A junction boundary mismatches the germline segment, possibly from a read error. The rearrangement links TRBV5-1 to TRBJ2-5, with a weak D call TRBD2 (6 bases). CDR1 SGHRS and CDR2 YFSETQ come from the germline V gene. The CDR3 runs to 14 residues. CDR3 amino acids: CASSLDGRQETQYF. The DNA of the CDR3 is TGTGCCAGCAGCTTAGACGGGAGACAAGAGACCCAGTACTTC.